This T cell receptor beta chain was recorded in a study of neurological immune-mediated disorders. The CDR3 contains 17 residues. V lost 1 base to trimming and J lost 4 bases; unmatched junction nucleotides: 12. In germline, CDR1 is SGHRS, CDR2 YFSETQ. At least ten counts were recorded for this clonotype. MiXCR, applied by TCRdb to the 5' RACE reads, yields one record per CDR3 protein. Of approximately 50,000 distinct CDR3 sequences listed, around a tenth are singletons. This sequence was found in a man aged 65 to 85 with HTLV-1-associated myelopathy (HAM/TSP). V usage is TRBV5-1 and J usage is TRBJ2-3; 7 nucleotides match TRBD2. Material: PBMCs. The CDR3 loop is CASSLSAWAGEADTQYF. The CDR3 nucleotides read TGCGCCAGCAGCTTGAGTGCTTGGGCGGGAGAGGCAGATACGCAGTATTTT.